A selection of T cell receptor beta chains follows, all from one sample in a study of molecular identifiers for immune sequencing clone quantification. TCRdb re-derived calls from the PCR reads in MiXCR, one entry per CDR3 protein. The sample shows some 680,000 distinct CDR3 sequences, about 25% of them seen only once. Input material: naive CD8+ T cells from blood, with Jurkat cell RNA spiked in. These TCRs come from a human donor in good health. Some libraries in this study had Jurkat cell RNA spiked in. CDR3s include the opening cysteine and the closing phenylalanine or tryptophan. D genes are given only for firm matches. Part of the rows lack a size; the others show once, few, many or a class for expanded clones.

V: TRBV5-4
D: TRBD1
size: many
J: TRBJ1-2
DNA: TGTGCCAGCAGCCCCCAGGCGGGCTCAGGGGGTAACTATGGCTACACCTTC
CDR3: CASSPQAGSGGNYGYTF

V: TRBV19
D: -
size: -
J: TRBJ2-7
DNA: TGTGCCAGTAGTACCCCCGGCGGGATTAGCTCCTACGAGCAGTACTTC
CDR3: CASSTPGGISSYEQYF

V: TRBV20-1
D: -
size: few
J: TRBJ2-2
DNA: TGCAGTGCTACGGCCTACGACACCGGGGAGCTGTTTTTT
CDR3: CSATAYDTGELFF

V: TRBV12-3/TRBV12-4
D: TRBD2
size: -
J: TRBJ2-1
DNA: TGTGCCAGCAGTCAGTATAGGGAGGGGTACAATGAGCAGTTCTTC
CDR3: CASSQYREGYNEQFF

V: TRBV27
D: -
size: -
J: TRBJ1-1
DNA: TGTGCCAGCAGTCCATACACCAATACGAACACTGAAGCTTTCTTT
CDR3: CASSPYTNTNTEAFF

V: TRBV23-1
D: TRBD1
size: -
J: TRBJ1-4
DNA: TGCGCCAGCGGACAGGGGGGTGATGAAAAACTGTTTTTT
CDR3: CASGQGGDEKLFF

V: TRBV2
D: -
size: many
J: TRBJ2-2
DNA: TGTGCCAGCAGTCCTCAGACAGGAAACACCGGGGAGCTGTTTTTT
CDR3: CASSPQTGNTGELFF

V: TRBV19
D: -
size: many
J: TRBJ2-6
DNA: TGTGCCAGTAGTATTCCTCCCGGCGGACAATTCTCTGGGGCCAACGTCCTGACTTTC
CDR3: CASSIPPGGQFSGANVLTF

V: TRBV9
D: -
size: -
J: TRBJ1-6
DNA: TGTGCCAGCAGTGATTCGTCGGTGGGACCCCTCCACTTT
CDR3: CASSDSSVGPLHF

V: TRBV6-2/TRBV6-3
D: -
size: few
J: TRBJ2-1
DNA: TGTGCCAGCGGCTGGGATGAGCAGTTCTTC
CDR3: CASGWDEQFF

V: TRBV4-3
D: -
size: -
J: TRBJ1-1
DNA: TGCGCCAGCAGCCAAGAGTGGGGGGCACCCACTGAAGCTTTCTTT
CDR3: CASSQEWGAPTEAFF

V: TRBV27
D: -
size: -
J: TRBJ2-3
DNA: TGTGCCAGCAGCCCCCCTAGACTAGTCGGCACAGATACGCAGTATTTT
CDR3: CASSPPRLVGTDTQYF

V: TRBV7-8
D: -
size: many
J: TRBJ2-7
DNA: TGTGCCAGCCGGCCCATGGGCCATGAGCAGTACTTC
CDR3: CASRPMGHEQYF

V: TRBV6-5
D: TRBD2
size: many
J: TRBJ2-3
DNA: TGTGCCAGCAGTTACGATTGGGCTAGCGGGAGGGCTGTCGGCACAGATACGCAGTATTTT
CDR3: CASSYDWASGRAVGTDTQYF

V: TRBV24-1
D: -
size: many
J: TRBJ2-1
DNA: TGTGCCACAGAAGACAGCTACAATGAGCAGTTCTTC
CDR3: CATEDSYNEQFF

V: TRBV11-2
D: -
size: many
J: TRBJ2-3
DNA: TGTGCCAGCAGCCCTCCCCCCCCAGGACCAGATACGCAGTATTTT
CDR3: CASSPPPPGPDTQYF

V: TRBV20-1
D: -
size: many
J: TRBJ2-7
DNA: TGCAGTGCTAGTGTTGGGGGAGAATCCTACGAGCAGTACTTC
CDR3: CSASVGGESYEQYF

V: TRBV6-2/TRBV6-3
D: TRBD2
size: few
J: TRBJ2-1
DNA: TGTGCCAGCAGTTTGCTAGCGGGAGTGAAGCAGTTCTTC
CDR3: CASSLLAGVKQFF

V: TRBV27
D: TRBD2
size: many
J: TRBJ2-1
DNA: TGTGCCAGCAGTTCCGGTGTTTGGCGGGGGGCCGATGAGCAGTTCTTC
CDR3: CASSSGVWRGADEQFF

V: TRBV12-3/TRBV12-4
D: TRBD1
size: -
J: TRBJ1-5
DNA: TGTGCCAGCAGTTTGGAGGGCCCCCAGGGGGCCCAGCATTTT
CDR3: CASSLEGPQGAQHF

V: TRBV6-2/TRBV6-3
D: TRBD1
size: -
J: TRBJ2-2
DNA: TGTGCCAGCAGTTACTCCCCGACAGGGAAGGAGCTGTTTTTT
CDR3: CASSYSPTGKELFF

V: TRBV7-9
D: TRBD1
size: few
J: TRBJ2-7
DNA: TGTGCCAGCAGCCCCCGGGACAGGGTTTTAGAGCAGTACTTC
CDR3: CASSPRDRVLEQYF

V: TRBV2
D: -
size: -
J: TRBJ2-2
DNA: TGTGCCAGCAGTGAAGTCCCTAGCCTGTACACCGGGGAGCTGGTTTTC
CDR3: CASSEVPSLYTGELVF

V: TRBV7-6
D: -
size: few
J: TRBJ2-2
DNA: TGTGCCAGCAGCTTAGAGCCAGGGGAAGTCACCGGGGAGCTGTTTTTT
CDR3: CASSLEPGEVTGELFF

V: TRBV20-1
D: TRBD2
size: few
J: TRBJ2-3
DNA: TGCAGTGCTAGGGACGGACTAGCGGGGGGGCGGGGCACAGATACGCAGTATTTT
CDR3: CSARDGLAGGRGTDTQYF

V: TRBV7-6
D: TRBD2
size: many
J: TRBJ2-3
DNA: TGTGCCAGCAGCGCGACAATACTGAGACTAGCGGGAACAGATACGCAGTATTTT
CDR3: CASSATILRLAGTDTQYF

V: TRBV3-1
D: -
size: -
J: TRBJ2-7
DNA: TGTGCCAGCAGCCCCGGACAGCCCAGCTCCTACGAGCAGTACTTC
CDR3: CASSPGQPSSYEQYF

V: TRBV9
D: -
size: -
J: TRBJ2-3
DNA: TGTGCCAGCAGCCACAACGTCGACTACAGCACAGATACGCAGTATTTT
CDR3: CASSHNVDYSTDTQYF

V: TRBV5-4
D: TRBD2
size: many
J: TRBJ2-7
DNA: TGTGCCAGCAGCTTGGTGTCTAGCGGCTCCTACGAGCAGTACTTC
CDR3: CASSLVSSGSYEQYF

V: TRBV24-1
D: -
size: -
J: TRBJ1-5
DNA: TGTGCCACCAGTGATTCTACTCAGTCAGATATTGATCAGCCCCAGCATTTT
CDR3: CATSDSTQSDIDQPQHF

V: TRBV19
D: TRBD2
size: -
J: TRBJ2-7
DNA: TGTGCCAGTAGTATCTCTAGCGGGGCCTACGAGCAGTACTTC
CDR3: CASSISSGAYEQYF

V: TRBV19
D: -
size: -
J: TRBJ2-1
DNA: TGTGCCAGTAGGCACTACTTAAGCTCCTACAATGAGCAGTTCTTC
CDR3: CASRHYLSSYNEQFF

V: TRBV5-6
D: -
size: many
J: TRBJ1-5
DNA: TGTGCCAGCAGCTTGAGGGATTGGGGGGACCCCACCCTTCCCCAGCATTTT
CDR3: CASSLRDWGDPTLPQHF

V: TRBV2
D: -
size: many
J: TRBJ1-3
DNA: TGTGCCAGCAGTATGCAGGGAAGCTCTGGAAACACCATATATTTT
CDR3: CASSMQGSSGNTIYF

V: TRBV4-3
D: -
size: few
J: TRBJ1-1
DNA: TGCGCCAGCAGCCAAGGGGCAGGAGCTTTCTTT
CDR3: CASSQGAGAFF

V: TRBV5-6
D: -
size: -
J: TRBJ2-7
DNA: TGTGCCAGCAGCCCCATGCCAAGCTCCTACGAGCAGTACTTC
CDR3: CASSPMPSSYEQYF

V: TRBV5-4
D: TRBD2
size: many
J: TRBJ2-3
DNA: TGTGCCAGCAGCTTGTGGGAGGGGAGGGGCACAGATACGCAGTATTTT
CDR3: CASSLWEGRGTDTQYF

V: TRBV28
D: -
size: -
J: TRBJ2-7
DNA: TGTGCCAGCAGTTTCCCTACGGGGTTTGACTCCTACGAGCAGTACTTC
CDR3: CASSFPTGFDSYEQYF

V: TRBV4-2
D: TRBD2
size: many
J: TRBJ2-7
DNA: TGTGCCAGCAGCGGACGGACTAGCGGATACGAGCAGTACTTC
CDR3: CASSGRTSGYEQYF

V: TRBV6-5
D: -
size: many
J: TRBJ2-5
DNA: TGTGCCAGCAGTTACTATCAGGGTTACCCCGAGACCCAGTACTTC
CDR3: CASSYYQGYPETQYF

V: TRBV12-3/TRBV12-4
D: -
size: many
J: TRBJ1-5
DNA: TGTGCCAGCAGCCTAGAGGCAAGCGATCAGCCCCAGCATTTT
CDR3: CASSLEASDQPQHF

V: TRBV2
D: -
size: many
J: TRBJ2-7
DNA: TGTGCCAGCAGTAAAGGGGCCGAGCAGTACTTC
CDR3: CASSKGAEQYF

V: TRBV19
D: -
size: -
J: TRBJ2-1
DNA: TGTGCCAGTACCACTAGCTTATACAATGAGCAGTTCTTC
CDR3: CASTTSLYNEQFF

V: TRBV5-1
D: TRBD1
size: -
J: TRBJ2-6
DNA: TGCGCCAGCAGCTCCGGGACAGGGACTATTTGGGATCCTGGGGCCAACGTCCTGGCTTTC
CDR3: CASSSGTGTIWDPGANVLAF

V: TRBV7-6
D: -
size: -
J: TRBJ2-1
DNA: TGTGCCAGCAGCTTAGTTCTAGCCTATGAGCAGTTCTTC
CDR3: CASSLVLAYEQFF

V: TRBV13
D: -
size: few
J: TRBJ2-2
DNA: TGTGCCAGCAGCCCTCGACGACCCCGGGAGCTGTTTTTT
CDR3: CASSPRRPRELFF

V: TRBV20-1
D: -
size: few
J: TRBJ1-2
DNA: TGCAGTGCTAGACCGTCCGAGGTTAACTATGGCTACACCTTC
CDR3: CSARPSEVNYGYTF